The T cell receptor beta chain described here comes from a study of blood T cell repertoires in COVID-19. At the level of the study: The samples span acute and convalescent COVID-19 from the United States, Italy and Spain. In each case, the material was cDNA or gDNA derived from T cells, B-cell-depleted T cells, or PBMCs.

There are 13 residues in the CDR3. Per the germline V gene, CDR1 is GTSNPN and CDR2 is SVGIG (reference sequence). The ends lost 4 bases at V and 5 bases at J; junction bases unmatched: 6. Source study methods: The authors estimated nucleated cell counts from reference gene primer amplification. Sequenced by immunoSEQ multiplex PCR; TCRdb stores in-frame clones only, minus some. Clonal size and the V and J genes are those of that table, whereas D and trimming came from the DNA. This table has about 220,000 clones, approximately 80% appearing once. The sample taken for sequencing was peripheral blood. The clonotype was recovered from a woman aged 60 to 75 who had recovered from COVID-19. The chain links TRBV30 to TRBJ2-7, with 9 bases identical to TRBD1. In nucleotides, the CDR3 is TGTGCCTGGATCGGGACAGGGATCCACGAGCAGTACTTC. Translating it yields CAWIGTGIHEQYF.